Given below is one T cell receptor beta chain in context. This entry is derived from a study of blood T cell repertoires in COVID-19. Overall study: The origin of the acute and convalescent COVID-19 samples was the United States, Italy and Spain. From T cells, B-cell-depleted T cells, or PBMCs came the material, which was cDNA or gDNA.

Original analysis: Counts of nucleated cells, estimated from reference gene primer amplification, were obtained. The table came from immunoSEQ multiplex PCR; TCRdb's copy has only in-frame clones and leaves some out. Clonal size and the V and J genes are those of that table, whereas D and trimming came from the DNA. This table has a few hundred thousand clones, approximately 89% appearing once. Germline loops: CDR1 WSHSY, CDR2 SAAADI. The junction had 3 bases not matched to a gene; V was cut back by 4 bases and J by 5 bases. This CDR3 contains 13 residues. The chain employs TRBV10-2 and TRBJ2-7; TRBD1 matches 9 bases. The receptor comes from a woman aged 45-60 years who had recovered from COVID-19. Sample: peripheral blood. For the CDR3, the DNA is TGCGCCAGCAGTGGGGACAGGGTCGACGAGCAGTACTTC. It yields the protein CASSGDRVDEQYF.